Given below is one T cell receptor beta chain in context. Profiled with immunoSEQ multiplex PCR; TCRdb holds only in-frame clones, not every one. The data contain roughly 200,000 clones, about four fifths of them seen just once; the ten biggest clones take up approximately 8.6%. Germline CDR1 is SGHTA and CDR2 is FQGNSA. The CDR3 has 16 amino acids. After removal of 1 base from V and 7 bases from J, the junction contained 9 bases not matched to a gene. The sample originates from a study of blood T cell repertoires in COVID-19. Study background: Sources were T cells, B-cell-depleted T cells, or PBMCs; the material itself was cDNA or gDNA.

V and J are TRBV7-2 and TRBJ1-2, with 10 bases that match TRBD1. The clonotype comes from a man aged 35 to 55 with active or convalescent COVID-19. Sequencing input: peripheral blood. CDR3 sequence reads: CASSLGTGGLFPGYTF. In DNA, the CDR3 is TGTGCCAGCAGCTTAGGGACAGGGGGGCTGTTTCCTGGCTACACCTTC. The full variable domain, in which reference TRBV7-2 and TRBJ1-2 provide the parts outside the CDR3, is GAGVSQSPSNKVTEKGKDVELRCDPISGHTALYWYRQSLGQGLEFLIYFQGNSAPDKSGLPSDRFSAERTGGSVSTLTIQRTQQEDSAVYLCASSLGTGGLFPGYTFGSGTRLTVV.